Below are 5 T cell receptor beta chains sequenced from a single sample in a study of blood T cells in healthy people across ages (dated by TCRdb to between 2015 and 2016). The receptor library was made with 5' RACE. Sequencing relied on an Illumina HiSeq 2500. A second PCR of roughly 7 to 12 cycles was performed with a sample-barcoded 5' primer and a J-beta primer mix. Through fastp at Q25 and MiXCR, TCRdb rebuilt clones from the public reads, retaining in-frame beta chains. Merged by CDR3 protein, the rows form single entries marked with the most common genes and DNA. The sample table lists around 1,600,000 distinct CDR3 sequences, roughly 43% of them with a count of one. The ten top clones hold about 4% of the sample. The specimen sequenced was blood. The receptors here all came from a young woman in good health.

A few counts support this clonotype. This chain joins TRBV2 and TRBJ1-2, with TRBD1 matching over 10 bases. Germline CDR1 SNHLY, CDR2 FYNNEI. V trimming: 9 bases; J trimming: 9 bases; junction bases outside the gene matches: 4. This CDR3 contains 11 residues. The CDR3 coding sequence is TGTGCCAGAGACAGGGGGCTGAGCTACACCTTC. Translation: CARDRGLSYTF.

The gene calls are TRBV19 and TRBJ2-5, with D unresolved. The CDR3 is 14 amino acids. Per the germline V gene, CDR1 is LNHDA and CDR2 is SQIVND (reference sequence). The V end lost 7 bases, the J end lost 2 bases, and 14 bases lay between the germline ends. CDR3 nucleotide sequence: TGTGCCAGTACAAGGAAGGGAATGCAAGAGACCCAGTACTTC. This gives the protein CASTRKGMQETQYF. The full variable domain, in which reference TRBV19 and TRBJ2-5 provide the parts outside the CDR3, is DGGITQSPKYLFRKEGQNVTLSCEQNLNHDAMYWYRQDPGQGLRLIYYSQIVNDFQKGDIAEGYSVSREKKESFPLTVTSAQKNPTAFYLCASTRKGMQETQYFGPGTRLLVL.

This clonotype turned up a few times. The rearrangement joins TRBV4-1 to TRBJ1-5; D is ambiguous. Germline lookup yields CDR1 MGHRA and CDR2 YSYEKL. V was shortened by 4 bases and J by 3 bases, with 7 bases between the two germline ends. The CDR3 loop spans 13 amino acids. The CDR3 DNA follows: TGCGCCAGCAGCCTTAAGAACAATCAGCCCCAGCATTTT. Its protein is CASSLKNNQPQHF.

The chain uses TRBV10-3 and TRBJ1-1, with 9 bases lining up with TRBD1. Losses at the gene ends were 10 bases for V and 0 bases for J; bases not matched to a gene: 3. The CDR3 spans 13 residues. Germline CDR1 and CDR2: ENHRY and SYGVKD. The CDR3 loop reads CATQGALNTEAFF. The CDR3 bases are TGTGCCACACAGGGGGCTTTGAACACTGAAGCTTTCTTT.

The gene calls are TRBV20-1 and TRBJ2-3; 9 bases align to TRBD2. The trim removed 4 bases at V and 2 bases at J, leaving 4 bases unmatched. Germline lookup yields CDR1 DFQATT and CDR2 SNEGSKA (reference sequence). The length of the CDR3 is 14 residues. The CDR3 sequence: CSATAGGPTDTQYF. The DNA for the CDR3 is TGCAGTGCTACTGCGGGGGGGCCCACAGATACGCAGTATTTT.